This passage covers 16 T cell receptor beta chains from one sample sequenced in a study of T cell responses to AZD1222 COVID-19 vaccine. Sequencing was performed with immunoSEQ multiplex PCR; in TCRdb, only in-frame clones are kept and a portion is missing. The sample holds approximately 190,000 clones; 85% to 95% are singletons and the top ten take roughly 1.4%. Material: peripheral blood, obtained on day 0 of AZD1222 vaccination. These receptors were taken from an adult in good health.

The chain carries TRBV10-3 and TRBJ1-2; unclear D gene. This CDR3 region has 15 residues. The germline V gene encodes CDR1 ENHRY and CDR2 SYGVKD. V was trimmed by 3 bases and J by 3 bases, leaving 14 bases between them. CDR3 DNA sequence: TGTGCCATCAGTGACTTCCTAGGGCGAGACTATGGCTACACCTTC. Its protein product is CAISDFLGRDYGYTF.

The chain links TRBV5-4 to TRBJ2-1; D is possibly TRBD1 or TRBD2 (5 bases each). This CDR3 spans 15 amino acids. V was trimmed by 1 base and J by 2 bases, leaving 10 bases between them. Germline CDR1 reads SGHNT; CDR2 reads YYREEE (reference sequence). The CDR3 reads CASSLRGDTYNEQFF. The CDR3, as DNA: TGTGCCAGCAGCTTGCGAGGGGATACCTACAATGAGCAGTTCTTC.

CDR3 bases: TGCGCCAGCAGCCCTCGGACAGGGGGGAGTACTGAAAAACTGTTTTTT. Translation: CASSPRTGGSTEKLFF. This chain links TRBV5-1 with TRBJ1-4, with TRBD1 identical over 10 bases. The CDR3 covers 16 residues. Losses at the gene ends were 4 bases for V and 7 bases for J; bases not matched to a gene: 10. Per germline, CDR1 SGHRS and CDR2 YFSETQ.

The chain employs TRBV18 and TRBJ1-5, with D perhaps TRBD1 (6 bases). Trimming cost V 2 bases and J 6 bases, with 8 bases left between them. The germline V gene encodes CDR1 KGHSH and CDR2 LQKENI. There are 13 residues in the CDR3. CDR3 region: CASSPGTSQPQHF. CDR3 in DNA: TGTGCCAGCTCACCAGGGACATCTCAGCCCCAGCATTTT.

A note on this clone: The sample carries other DNA sequences with the same CDR3. The V gene is TRBV24-1, the J gene TRBJ2-3, with D uncertain. V lost 1 base and J lost 4, with 2 bases in between. Per the germline V gene, CDR1 is KGHDR and CDR2 is SFDVKD. The CDR3 spans 12 residues. CDR3 residues: CATSDLADTQYF. For the CDR3, the DNA is TGTGCCACCAGTGATTTAGCAGATACGCAGTATTTT.

The DNA for the CDR3 is TGCGCCAGCAGCTTTTCCCCTGAAGGGGGCTACACCTTC. This translates into CASSFSPEGGYTF. The rearrangement joins TRBV5-1 to TRBJ1-2; the D is unclear. The CDR3 has 13 amino acids. The germline CDR1 and CDR2 sequences are SGHRS and YFSETQ. Trimming pared 2 bases from V and 8 bases from J, leaving 13 bases between. Using reference TRBV5-1 and TRBJ1-2 for the parts outside the CDR3, the full variable domain is KAGVTQTPRYLIKTRGQQVTLSCSPISGHRSVSWYQQTPGQGLQFLFEYFSETQRNKGNFPGRFSGRQFSNSRSEMNVSTLELGDSALYLCASSFSPEGGYTFGSGTRLTVV.

This CDR3 is CASSPPSGTVNTEAFF. For the CDR3, the DNA is TGTGCCAGCTCACCTCCTTCCGGGACGGTGAACACTGAAGCTTTCTTT. The chain links TRBV18 to TRBJ1-1; TRBD1 might be the D (5 bases). Trimming took off 3 bases at V and 0 bases at J, with 14 bases between the two ends. In germline, CDR1 is KGHSH, CDR2 LQKENI. This CDR3 comprises 16 residues.

A single count supports this clone. J is TRBJ2-7 and V is TRBV28, with D perhaps matching TRBD2 (5 bases). Trimming shortened V by 8 bases and J by 1 base, and 15 bases separated the two germline ends. The length of the CDR3 is 14 residues. From germline, CDR1 is MDHEN and CDR2 SYDVKM. CDR3 coding DNA: TGTGCCAGCGGACTCCTTACGCCGTCCTACGAGCAGTACTTC. Encoded protein: CASGLLTPSYEQYF.

The J gene is TRBJ2-7, the V gene TRBV7-2; D is unclear. This CDR3 is built from 11 residues. Germline CDR1 is SGHTA and CDR2 is FQGNSA. V lost 4 bases and J lost 7, with 8 bases in between. DNA of the CDR3: TGTGCCAGCAGCTCACAGTATGAGCAGTACTTC. Residues: CASSSQYEQYF.

The genes are TRBV4-3 and TRBJ1-2; no clear D. CDR3 length: 12 residues. Germline V CDR1 and CDR2: LGHNA, YSLEER. V was shortened by 3 bases and J by 8 bases, with 10 bases between the two germline ends. CDR3 sequence: CASSQTDRGYTF. In DNA form, the CDR3 reads TGCGCCAGCAGCCAGACCGATCGCGGCTACACCTTC.

The rearrangement joins TRBV5-1 to TRBJ2-5; the match to TRBD1 covers 9 bases. CDR3 length: 13 residues. The ends lost 4 bases at V and 6 bases at J; junction bases unmatched: 4. The germline gives CDR1 SGHRS, CDR2 YFSETQ. The CDR3 loop is CASSQGQGKTQYF. DNA for the CDR3: TGCGCCAGCAGCCAGGGACAGGGAAAGACCCAGTACTTC.

The chain recombines TRBV6-2 or TRBV6-3 with TRBJ2-7; 7 bases map to TRBD2. The CDR3 totals 11 residues. V lost 6 bases to trimming and J lost 7 bases; unmatched junction nucleotides: 3. Germline-derived CDR1 and CDR2 are MNHEY and SVGEGT. Here the CDR3 reads CASSHGGEQYF. CDR3 DNA: TGTGCCAGCAGCCACGGGGGGGAGCAGTACTTC.

This chain uses TRBV6-1 with TRBJ1-5; 7 bases align to TRBD1. Germline CDR1 is MNHNS and CDR2 is SASEGT. The CDR3 length is 14 residues. J lost 6 bases, V lost 1 base, and 3 bases had no gene match. CDR3 nucleotide sequence: TGTGCCAGCAGTGAAGGACAGGGCCGTCAGCCCCAGCATTTT. As protein: CASSEGQGRQPQHF.

V gene TRBV7-2 combines with J gene TRBJ1-1, with 9 bases fitting TRBD1. CDR1 and CDR2 from the germline V gene are SGHTA and FQGNSA. With 3 bases clipped from V and 0 bases from J, the junction kept 5 bases outside the gene matches. This CDR3 is built from 16 residues. The CDR3 DNA reads as TGTGCCAGCAGCTTCAGCGACAGGGGGGTGAACACTGAAGCTTTCTTT. It codes for CASSFSDRGVNTEAFF.

This chain links TRBV6-4 with TRBJ2-2; D not certain. V lost 5 bases to trimming and J lost 4 bases, with 11 bases between them. The germline CDR1 and CDR2 sequences are MRHNA and SNTAGT. The CDR3 extends over 14 amino acids. The CDR3 loop reads CASSKDSATGELFF. The CDR3 DNA reads TGTGCCAGCAGTAAGGATTCGGCCACCGGGGAGCTGTTTTTT.

This clone is a singleton in its sample. CDR3 amino acids: CASTRTTVSSGNTIYF. CDR3 sequence (DNA): TGTGCCAGCACCCGAACGACAGTGAGCTCTGGAAACACCATATATTTT. This sequence joins TRBV3-1 (or the pseudogene TRBV3-2) and TRBJ1-3, with D possibly TRBD1 on 5 matching bases. This CDR3 is 16 amino acids long. V lost 7 bases and J 0 bases, leaving 16 bases between the germline ends. The V gene's germline CDR1 is LGHDT and CDR2 YNNKEL (reference sequence).